This TCR beta chain was sequenced in a study of T cells in Graves' hyperthyroidism and ophthalmopathy. This clonotype turned up a few times. Amplification of TCR beta CDR3 regions was performed using RNA transcripts as template. HTBI primers were the set used in a first-round RT-PCR of the TCR CDR3. TCRdb re-derived calls from the multiplex PCR reads in MiXCR, one entry per CDR3 protein. This sample yields 350,000 or so distinct CDR3 sequences, of which approximately 18% are seen a single time; around a third belongs to the top ten. CDR3 length: 12 residues. Trimming stripped 3 bases from V and 11 bases from J, with 13 bases between. In germline, CDR1 is SNHLY, CDR2 FYNNEI.

The source material was blood. The chain couples TRBV2 to TRBJ1-1; D unresolved. This clonotype was obtained from a woman in her twenties or thirties with Graves' hyperthyroidism that later progressed to Graves' ophthalmopathy. CDR3 nucleotides: TGTGCCAGCAGTGACGAGGGTCTGGGGGCTTTCTTT. Protein sequence: CASSDEGLGAFF.